This T cell receptor beta chain was captured by sequencing in a study of T cell repertoires in cytomegalovirus infection. Background on the study: Selected CMV epitopes included recently identified HLA-C-restricted ones as well as well-studied HLA-B-restricted ones. Indicated by public TCR beta signatures were CMV infection and matching HLA type.

This CDR3 contains 14 residues. V lost 3 bases and J lost 1, with 9 bases in between. The germline CDR1 and CDR2 sequences are MGHRA and YSYEKL. Regarding this clonotype: What it binds is not known.

TCRdb re-called the reads through MiXCR, storing one row per CDR3 protein. The sample consists of under 120,000 distinct CDR3 sequences, roughly 39% of them appearing once. Notes on the study in general: HLA-C-restricted CMV-specific TCR beta clonotypes were dominant in the ex vivo response. There were carriers of CMV plus the relevant HLA, and cumulative public TCR beta family frequency identified them.

The source is a human donor in good health (CMV status not recorded). Some clones in this sample may be carry-over from other donors' samples. The chain carries TRBV4-1 and TRBJ1-1, with D possibly being TRBD1 (6 bases). The material was CD8+ T cells from cultured PBMCs, obtained from culture after CMV antigen stimulation. The CDR3 sequence: CASSHLRGNTEAFF. Here the CDR3 DNA reads TGCGCCAGCAGCCACCTCAGGGGGAACACTGAAGCTTTCTTT.